This TCR beta chain was recorded in a study of Graves' ophthalmopathy and Graves' hyperthyroidism. Notes on the study in general: The model's ophthalmopathy progression predictions had around 64% sensitivity and 72.22% specificity.

Fresh peripheral blood (about 10 ml) yielded the PBMCs. Only a few counts were recorded for this clonotype. Its matching antigen is unknown. Amplification of TCR beta CDR3 regions used RNA transcripts. RT-PCR was first run with HTBI primers, then multiplex PCR in a second round. TCRdb reanalysed the multiplex PCR reads using MiXCR and keeps one entry per CDR3 protein. The sample has over 500,000 distinct CDR3 sequences; roughly 20% are singletons. V lost 3 bases, J lost 4 bases, and 8 bases stayed unmatched. This CDR3 has 14 residues. From germline, CDR1 is DFQATT and CDR2 SNEGSKA (reference sequence). The sample consisted of peripheral blood. The sequence was obtained from a young woman with stable Graves' hyperthyroidism. Some clones in this sample may be carry-over from other donors' samples. The chain links TRBV20-1 to TRBJ2-5, with 7 bases that match TRBD2. Here the CDR3 DNA reads TGCAGTGCTAGGGGCGGGGGATTACGAGAGACCCAGTACTTC. Its protein is CSARGGGLRETQYF.